This T cell receptor beta chain appears in the sequencing data of a study of breast tumors, draining lymph nodes, adjacent tissues. General study results and limits: Luminal-like breast cancer showed significantly greater tumor-nontumor repertoire similarity than basal-like breast cancer did. Findings are consistent with lymph node origin and intratumoral expansion of most tumor T cells.

Between the trimmed V and J ends, which lost 6 bases and 1 base, there was a span of 16 bases. CDR1 is SGDLS, CDR2 YYNGEE, per germline. The CDR3 consists of 15 residues. TCRdb redid the calling of the multiplex PCR reads with MiXCR, one entry per CDR3 protein. The table shows 20,000 to 25,000 distinct CDR3 sequences, with approximately 75% occurring only once. This clonotype is a singleton in its sample. Its antigen is currently unknown. What was sequenced was tumor-adjacent breast tissue. J is TRBJ1-1 and V is TRBV9; possible D gene TRBD1, 6 bases. The clonotype originates from a female donor with breast cancer. Some clones in this sample may be carry-over from other donors' samples. CDR3 sequence reads: CASTLIGTPNTEAFF. DNA for the CDR3: TGTGCCAGCACCCTAATAGGGACACCGAACACTGAAGCTTTCTTT.